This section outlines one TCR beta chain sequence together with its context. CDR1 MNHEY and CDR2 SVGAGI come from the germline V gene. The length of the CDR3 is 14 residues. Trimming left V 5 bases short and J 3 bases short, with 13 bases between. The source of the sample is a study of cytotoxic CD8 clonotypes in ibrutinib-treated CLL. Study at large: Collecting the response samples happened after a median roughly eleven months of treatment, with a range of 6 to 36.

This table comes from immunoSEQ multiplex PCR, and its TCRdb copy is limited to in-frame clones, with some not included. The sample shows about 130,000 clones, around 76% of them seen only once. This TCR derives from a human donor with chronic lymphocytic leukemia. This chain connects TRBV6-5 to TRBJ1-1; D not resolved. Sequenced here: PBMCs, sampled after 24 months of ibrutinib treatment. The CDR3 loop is CASSATPRHTEAFF. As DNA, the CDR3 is TGTGCCAGCAGTGCGACCCCGAGGCACACTGAAGCTTTCTTT.